Sequencing of this TCR beta chain was carried out in a study of regulatory T cells in long-lasting Graves disease (dated by TCRdb to 2020 to 2023). Some background on the complete study: Patients with newly diagnosed Graves' disease had been on antithyroid drugs for under 3 months. Persistent Graves' disease patients were compared with newly diagnosed Graves' disease patients by peripheral blood TCR sequencing and RNA sequencing. A total of about 33 samples underwent TCR sequencing, from about 13 patients with persistent Graves' disease and roughly 20 patients with newly diagnosed Graves' disease. The study was conducted in China and was registered as a clinical trial.

Libraries came from multiplex PCR. TCRdb shows the sequencer as Illumina HiSeq 4000. iRepertoire HTBI primers and Arm-PCR amplification of CDR3 regions were used to construct TCR beta libraries. Before sequencing, the PCR products underwent gel purification. The study's own analysis went as follows. Gene usage analysis of CDR3 amino acid clonotypes used the approximately 62 TRBV and 14 TRBJ segments found across samples. COPE and FqMerger were used to merge filtered high-quality paired reads into contigs. BLAST was used to align contigs to the IMGT TRBV, TRBD and TRBJ reference genes, and CDR3 was defined following IMGT. Any clonotype with a frequency above 0.1% was classified as a highly expanded clone. Shannon entropy served as the measure of repertoire diversity, while the Gini coefficient captured V-J evenness. Clonotypes shared by more than one individual were considered public. TCRdb reran the public reads through fastp at Q25 and MiXCR, keeping productive beta chains. Here each entry gathers all rows of one CDR3 protein and keeps the most common genes and DNA. Here the V and J calls rest on TCRdb's processing, not on the authors' analysis. This sample gives roughly 560,000 distinct CDR3 sequences in total; around 15% of them show up just once. Roughly 25% of the sample belongs to the ten largest clones.

Taken with the paper, the label for time point translates to: newly diagnosed GD, antithyroid drugs for less than 3 months. For both TCR sequencing and RNA sequencing, RNA was extracted from PBMCs using TRIzol. The diagnosis of Graves' disease followed American Thyroid Association guidelines. Patients were recruited from an endocrinology department in Xi'an, China. From each patient, about 9 milliliters of peripheral blood was collected into an EDTA anticoagulant tube. Ficoll Paque Plus density gradient separation was used to isolate PBMCs, and no additional T cell sorting was done. An Agilent 2100 Bioanalyzer and agarose gel were used to check RNA quality, while a NanoDrop 2000 measured RNA concentration. From a lookup of the germline V gene (reference sequence), CDR1 and CDR2 are MNHEY and SMNVEV. The CDR3, cysteine through phenylalanine, is 15 amino acids long. Only the CDR3 portion is preserved as DNA: 45 bases, with reading frame beginning at the first base. V gives up 3 bases and J gives up 4 bases, and the segment between their germline ends measures 14 bases.

This clonotype was detected ten times or more. This receptor's antigen is unknown. Per-base qualities were not stored, and no clone one base away is much larger. General findings and caveats noted by the study authors: The study examined only peripheral blood because the primary lesion, thyroid tissue, could not be accessed. A larger number of public clonotypes was shared among persistent patients (more than 2,500) than among newly diagnosed patients (approximately 1,000). The authors acknowledged the small sample size as a limitation that may reduce accuracy. Lower TCR Shannon entropy and fewer highly expanded clones were observed in persistent Graves' disease patients than in newly diagnosed patients, which suggested clonal expansion. Sequencing and analysis were restricted to the TCR beta chain. Preferential use of TRBV28, TRBJ1-2 and TRBJ2-5 was observed in persistent disease, whereas TRBV20-1 and TRBJ2-1 were favored in newly diagnosed disease.

These data were likewise used in another study, on T cells in Graves' hyperthyroidism and ophthalmopathy. That second publication adds: Graves' hyperthyroidism was defined as stable when no progression to ophthalmopathy occurred over 18 months of follow-up. The hyperthyroidism patients were between 18 and 65 years old and newly diagnosed, with a disease duration of less than 2 months. Any patient with an uncontrolled infection, another autoimmune disease, pregnancy or lactation was excluded. Clinical symptoms, serum thyroxine and TRAb, thyroid ultrasound, and orbital computed tomography formed the basis for the diagnoses. For the first round of RT-PCR on the TCR CDR3, the HTBI primer set was used together with the Qiagen OneStep RT-PCR kit. Blood samples also contained most of the expanded thyroid clonotypes (frequency above 0.001), which suggests that blood repertoires may reflect thyroid immune responses. Ophthalmopathy was separated from stable hyperthyroidism by a 13 V-J signature model, with 85% to 90% sensitivity and roughly 81% specificity obtained in cross-validation and 80%/75% obtained in testing. In validation, the model predicted progression to ophthalmopathy a median of roughly 6.5 months before onset, with about 67% sensitivity and just under 75% specificity. A discovery cohort of roughly 100 patients, 43 with Graves' ophthalmopathy and under 60 with stable Graves' hyperthyroidism, was used to find distinguishing TCR V-J signatures. Whether ophthalmopathy could be predicted prospectively was tested in an independent validation cohort made up of some 20 hyperthyroidism patients plus 17 patients who later progressed to ophthalmopathy. The roughly 100 discovery patients were randomly divided into training and test sets at a 7:3 ratio. The study also compared thyroid tissue and blood T-cell repertoires from more than five Graves' hyperthyroidism patients. After blood sampling, hyperthyroidism patients were treated with methimazole at a starting dose of 30 mg daily, and ophthalmopathy patients were treated with high-dose intravenous methylprednisolone. Libraries were constructed in a second round of multiplex PCR, after which size selection and purification were carried out. Sequencing of the libraries was done on an Illumina HiSeq2000 using paired-end 100 bp reads. SOAPnuke was used to process the raw data, with reads discarded if the reads contained adapters or uncalled bases, had a mean Phred below 15, or lacked an exact constant-primer or identifier match. COPE v1.2.5 was used to merge the high-quality paired reads, and each unique nucleotide sequence was defined as a clonotype. MiTCR v1.1 was used to align clonotypes to the IMGT TRBV, TRBD and TRBJ reference segments. Only V-J combinations with frequency above 0.0001, covering approximately 99% of repertoires, were analysed. A TCS score was defined as the ratio of F50 (clonal expansion) to E x V (chaos), with BLOSUM62-based TCRdist applied between CDR3 peptides within each V-J. Welch's t-statistics and random forest reduced roughly 500 V-J features to 10 to 15, which were used in a naive Bayes classifier (R e1071). Sample size was not statistically predetermined, and blinding of investigators to group allocation was not performed. The paper describes TCR Vbeta CDR3 sequencing of roughly 130 peripheral blood samples, made up of 43 ophthalmopathy patients, around 78 hyperthyroidism patients and 17 progressor patients.

This receptor was identified in a woman aged 40-60 years with Graves disease. Donor details come from another sample of the same person, matched by shared clones. The source material was peripheral blood mononuclear cells (PBMCs), sampled at new diagnosis, from a patient treated with antithyroid drugs. The rearrangement joined TRBV27 to TRBJ2-3; TRBD1 is possibly the D segment (5 matching bases). The CDR3 in this case is CASSFDRVGADTQYF. The DNA sequence follows: TGTGCCAGCAGTTTCGACAGAGTTGGGGCAGATACGCAGTATTTT.